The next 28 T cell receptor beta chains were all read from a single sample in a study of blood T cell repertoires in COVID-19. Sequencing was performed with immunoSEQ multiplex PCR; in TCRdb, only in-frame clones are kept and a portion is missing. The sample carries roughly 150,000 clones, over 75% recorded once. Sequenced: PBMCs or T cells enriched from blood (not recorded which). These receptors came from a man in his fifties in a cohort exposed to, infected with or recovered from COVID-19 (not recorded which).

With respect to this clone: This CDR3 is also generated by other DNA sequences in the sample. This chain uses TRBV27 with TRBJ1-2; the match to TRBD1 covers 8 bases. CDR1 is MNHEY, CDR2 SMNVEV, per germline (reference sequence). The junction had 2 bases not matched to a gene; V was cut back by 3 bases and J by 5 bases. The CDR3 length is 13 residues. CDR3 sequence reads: CASSFGQGYGYTF. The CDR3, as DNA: TGTGCCAGCAGTTTCGGACAGGGATATGGCTACACCTTC.

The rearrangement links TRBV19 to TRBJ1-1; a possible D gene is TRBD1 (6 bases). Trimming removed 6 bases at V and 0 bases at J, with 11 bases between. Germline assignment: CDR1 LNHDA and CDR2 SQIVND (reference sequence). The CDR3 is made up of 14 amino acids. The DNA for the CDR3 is TGTGCCAGTAGCCATGGGGGCCTGAACACTGAAGCTTTCTTT. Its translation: CASSHGGLNTEAFF.

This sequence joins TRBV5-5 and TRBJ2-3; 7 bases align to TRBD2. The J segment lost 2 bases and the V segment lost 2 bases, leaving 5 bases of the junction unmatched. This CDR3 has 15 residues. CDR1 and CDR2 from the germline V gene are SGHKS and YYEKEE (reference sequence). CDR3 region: CASSFGRADTDTQYF. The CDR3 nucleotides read TGTGCCAGCAGCTTTGGGAGGGCCGACACAGATACGCAGTATTTT.

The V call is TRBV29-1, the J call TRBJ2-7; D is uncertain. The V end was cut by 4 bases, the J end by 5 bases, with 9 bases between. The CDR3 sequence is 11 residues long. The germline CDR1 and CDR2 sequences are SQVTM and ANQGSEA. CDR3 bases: TGCAGCGTTGGGTGGCACCACGAGCAGTACTTC. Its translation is CSVGWHHEQYF.

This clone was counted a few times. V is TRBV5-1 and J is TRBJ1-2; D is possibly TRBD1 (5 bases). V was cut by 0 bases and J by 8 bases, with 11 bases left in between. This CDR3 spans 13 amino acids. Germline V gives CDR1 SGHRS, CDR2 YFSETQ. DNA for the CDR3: TGCGCCAGCAGCTTGGGGACACTCCAGGGCTACACCTTC. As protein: CASSLGTLQGYTF.

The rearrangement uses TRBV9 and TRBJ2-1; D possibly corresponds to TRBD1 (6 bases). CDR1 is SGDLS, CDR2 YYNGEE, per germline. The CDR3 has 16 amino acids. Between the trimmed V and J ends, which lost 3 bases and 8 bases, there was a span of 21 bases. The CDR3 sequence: CASSDGQGFVFDEQFF. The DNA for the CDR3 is TGTGCCAGCAGCGACGGGCAGGGGTTTGTTTTCGATGAGCAGTTCTTC.

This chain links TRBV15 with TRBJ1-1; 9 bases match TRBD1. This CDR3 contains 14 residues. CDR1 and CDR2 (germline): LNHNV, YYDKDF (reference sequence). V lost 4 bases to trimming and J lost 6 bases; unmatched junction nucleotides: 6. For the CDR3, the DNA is TGTGCCACCAGCACCGGACAGGGGATGTCTGAAGCTTTCTTT. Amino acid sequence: CATSTGQGMSEAFF.

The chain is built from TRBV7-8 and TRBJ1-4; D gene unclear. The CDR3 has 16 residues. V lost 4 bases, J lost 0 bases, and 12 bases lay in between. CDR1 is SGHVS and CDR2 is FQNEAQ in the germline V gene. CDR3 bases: TGTGCCAGCAGCTCCCGCCCAGGATCAACTAATGAAAAACTGTTTTTT. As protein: CASSSRPGSTNEKLFF.

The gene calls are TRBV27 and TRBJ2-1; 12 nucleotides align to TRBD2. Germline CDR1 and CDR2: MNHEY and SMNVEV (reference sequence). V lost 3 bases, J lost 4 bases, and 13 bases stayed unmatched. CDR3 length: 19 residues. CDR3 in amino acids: CASSLLSTGLAGYYNEQFF. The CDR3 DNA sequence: TGTGCCAGCAGTTTGCTATCAACCGGACTAGCGGGATATTACAATGAGCAGTTCTTC.

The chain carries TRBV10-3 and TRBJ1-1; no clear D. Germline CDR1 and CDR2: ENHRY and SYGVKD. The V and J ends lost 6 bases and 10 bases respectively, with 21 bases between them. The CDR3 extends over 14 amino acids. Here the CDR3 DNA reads TGTGCCATCAGCGATAACCGGGCCCCCGGGAGAGCTTTCTTT. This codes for CAISDNRAPGRAFF.

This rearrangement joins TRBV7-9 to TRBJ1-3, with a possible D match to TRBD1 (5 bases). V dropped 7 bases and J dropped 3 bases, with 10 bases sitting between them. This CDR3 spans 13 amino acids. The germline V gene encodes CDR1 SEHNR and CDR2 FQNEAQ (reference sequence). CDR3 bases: TGTGCCAGCAAGCAGGGTTATGGAAACACCATATATTTT. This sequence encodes CASKQGYGNTIYF.

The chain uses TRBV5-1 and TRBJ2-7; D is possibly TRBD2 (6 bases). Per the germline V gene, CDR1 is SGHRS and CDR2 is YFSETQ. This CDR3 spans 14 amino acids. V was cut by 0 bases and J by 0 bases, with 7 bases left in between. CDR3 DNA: TGCGCCAGCAGCTTGGTCGGGGGCTCCTACGAGCAGTACTTC. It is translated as CASSLVGGSYEQYF.

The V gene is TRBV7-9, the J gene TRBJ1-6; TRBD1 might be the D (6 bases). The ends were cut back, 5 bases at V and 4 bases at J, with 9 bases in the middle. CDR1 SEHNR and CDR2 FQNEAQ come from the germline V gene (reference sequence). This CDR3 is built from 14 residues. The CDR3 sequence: CASSAGQYNSPLHF. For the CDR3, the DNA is TGTGCCAGCAGCGCAGGACAGTATAATTCACCCCTCCACTTT.

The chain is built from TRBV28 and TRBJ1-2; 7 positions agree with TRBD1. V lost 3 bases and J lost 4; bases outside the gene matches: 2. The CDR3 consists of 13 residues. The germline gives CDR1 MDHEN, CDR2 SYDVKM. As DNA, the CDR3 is TGTGCCAGCAGTTTTGACAGGGCCTATGGCTACACCTTC. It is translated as CASSFDRAYGYTF.

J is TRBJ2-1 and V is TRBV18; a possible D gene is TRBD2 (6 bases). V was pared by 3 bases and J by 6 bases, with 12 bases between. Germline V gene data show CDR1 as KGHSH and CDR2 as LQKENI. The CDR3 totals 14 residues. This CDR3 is CASSPPDGGNEQFF. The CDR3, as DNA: TGTGCCAGCTCACCCCCGGACGGGGGCAATGAGCAGTTCTTC.

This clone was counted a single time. The DNA of the CDR3 is TGTGCCAGCAGCTTAGCGGTCGGGTATGGCTACACCTTC. Protein product: CASSLAVGYGYTF. The chain joins TRBV7-2 to TRBJ1-2; no clear D. Germline V gives CDR1 SGHTA, CDR2 FQGNSA. Trimming left V 0 bases short and J 5 bases short, with 7 bases between. CDR3 size: 13 residues.

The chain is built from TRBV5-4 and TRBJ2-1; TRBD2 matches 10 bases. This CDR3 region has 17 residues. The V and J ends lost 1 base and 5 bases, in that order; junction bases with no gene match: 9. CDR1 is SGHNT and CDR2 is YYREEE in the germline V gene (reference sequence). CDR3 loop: CASSLYMRTSGHNEQFF. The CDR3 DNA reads TGTGCCAGCAGCTTGTATATGCGGACTAGCGGACACAATGAGCAGTTCTTC.

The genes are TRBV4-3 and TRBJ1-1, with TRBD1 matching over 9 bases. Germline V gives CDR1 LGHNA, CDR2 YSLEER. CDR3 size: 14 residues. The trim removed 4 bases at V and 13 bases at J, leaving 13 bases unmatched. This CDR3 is CASSPDLNRGQGFF. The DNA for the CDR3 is TGCGCCAGCAGCCCCGACTTAAACAGGGGGCAGGGTTTCTTT.

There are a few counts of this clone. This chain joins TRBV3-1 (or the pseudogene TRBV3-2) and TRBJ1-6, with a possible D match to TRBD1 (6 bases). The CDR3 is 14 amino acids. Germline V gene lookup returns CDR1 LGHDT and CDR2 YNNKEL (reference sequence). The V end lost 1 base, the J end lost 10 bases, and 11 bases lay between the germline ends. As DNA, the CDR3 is TGTGCCAGCAGCCAAGTCGCAGGGGAGTCACCCCTCCACTTT. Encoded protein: CASSQVAGESPLHF.

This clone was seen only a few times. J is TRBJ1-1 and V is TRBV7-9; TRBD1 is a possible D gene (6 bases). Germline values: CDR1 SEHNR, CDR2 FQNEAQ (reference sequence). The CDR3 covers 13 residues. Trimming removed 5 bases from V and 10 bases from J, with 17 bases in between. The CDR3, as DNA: TGTGCCAGCAGCCGGGACACCCCGTCGGGAGCTTTCTTT. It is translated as CASSRDTPSGAFF. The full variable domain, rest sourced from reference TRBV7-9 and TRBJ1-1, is DTGVSQNPRHKITKRGQNVTFRCDPISEHNRLYWYRQTLGQGPEFLTYFQNEAQLEKSRLLSDRFSAERPKGSFSTLEIQRTEQGDSAMYLCASSRDTPSGAFFGQGTRLTVV.

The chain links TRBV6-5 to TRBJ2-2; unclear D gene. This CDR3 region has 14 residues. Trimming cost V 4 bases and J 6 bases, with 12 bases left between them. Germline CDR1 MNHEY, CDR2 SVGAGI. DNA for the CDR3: TGTGCCAGCAGTTCCGGGTTTAGTTCCGGGGAGCTGTTTTTT. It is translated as CASSSGFSSGELFF.

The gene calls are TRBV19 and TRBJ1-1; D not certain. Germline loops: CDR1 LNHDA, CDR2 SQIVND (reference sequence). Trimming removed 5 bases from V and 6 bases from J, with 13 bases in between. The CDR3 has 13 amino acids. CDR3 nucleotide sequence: TGTGCCAGTAGTCCGGGTATGAGTTCTGAAGCTTTCTTT. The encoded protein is CASSPGMSSEAFF.

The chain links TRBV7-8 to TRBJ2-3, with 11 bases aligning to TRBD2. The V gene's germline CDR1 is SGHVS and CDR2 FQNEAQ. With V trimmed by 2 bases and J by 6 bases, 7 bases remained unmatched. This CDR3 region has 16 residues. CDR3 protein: CASSLQTSGSSDTQYF. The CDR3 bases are TGTGCCAGCAGCTTACAAACTAGCGGGAGTTCTGATACGCAGTATTTT.

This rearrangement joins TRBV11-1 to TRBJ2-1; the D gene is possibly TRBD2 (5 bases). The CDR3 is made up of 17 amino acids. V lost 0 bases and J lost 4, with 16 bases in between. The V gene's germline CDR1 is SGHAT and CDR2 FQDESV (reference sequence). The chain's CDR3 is CASSLARSGGSYNEQFF. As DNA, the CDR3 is TGTGCCAGCAGCTTAGCGCGGAGCGGCGGAAGTTACAATGAGCAGTTCTTC.

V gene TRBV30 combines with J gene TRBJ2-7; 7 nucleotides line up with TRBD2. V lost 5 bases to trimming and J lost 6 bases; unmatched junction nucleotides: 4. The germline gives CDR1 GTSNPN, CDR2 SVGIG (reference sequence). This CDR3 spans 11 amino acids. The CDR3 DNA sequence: TGTGCCTGGGGGAGGGCCGCCGAGCAGTACTTC. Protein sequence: CAWGRAAEQYF. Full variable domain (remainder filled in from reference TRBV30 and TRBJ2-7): SQTIHQWPATLVQPVGSPLSLECTVEGTSNPNLYWYRQAAGRGLQLLFYSVGIGQISSEVPQNLSASRPQDRQFILSSKKLLLSDSGFYLCAWGRAAEQYFGPGTRLTVT.

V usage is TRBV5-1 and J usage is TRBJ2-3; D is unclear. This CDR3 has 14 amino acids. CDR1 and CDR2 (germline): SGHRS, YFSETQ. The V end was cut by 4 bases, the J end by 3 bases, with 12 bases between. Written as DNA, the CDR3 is TGCGCCAGCAGCCCGGGTCTTCCTACAGATACGCAGTATTTT. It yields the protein CASSPGLPTDTQYF.

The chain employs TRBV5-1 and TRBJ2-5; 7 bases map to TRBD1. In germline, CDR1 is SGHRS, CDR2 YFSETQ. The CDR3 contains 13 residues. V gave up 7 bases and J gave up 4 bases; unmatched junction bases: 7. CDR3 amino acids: CASGQQGIETQYF. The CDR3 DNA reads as TGCGCCAGCGGACAACAGGGGATAGAGACCCAGTACTTC.

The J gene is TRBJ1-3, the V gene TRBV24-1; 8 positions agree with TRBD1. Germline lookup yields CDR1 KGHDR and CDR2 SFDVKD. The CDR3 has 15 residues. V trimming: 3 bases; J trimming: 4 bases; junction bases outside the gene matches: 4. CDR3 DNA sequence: TGTGCCACCAGTGATGGACAGGGATCAGGAAACACCATATATTTT. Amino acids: CATSDGQGSGNTIYF.